This T cell receptor beta chain was found in a study of T-cell reconstitution after alpha-beta-depleted transplantation in children (dated by TCRdb to the mid-2010s). In the study overall: T-cell immune reconstitution after TCRalphabeta/CD19-depleted allogeneic hematopoietic cell transplantation in children was quantitatively tracked in the study by means of TCR repertoire profiling. Points the paper makes about the study in general: Hyperexpanded clone frequencies declined over subsequent months; after one year, T-cell counts and TCRbeta diversity were mostly attributed to newly produced T cells. In some patients, the high TCRbeta diversity seen at day 60 was put down to recipient T cells and intrathymic progenitors that had survived conditioning. The apparently early alphabetaT-cell count recovery about two months after transplant was reportedly dependent on only several hundred rapidly expanded clones derived from non-depleted graft cells.

From the cysteine through the phenylalanine, the CDR3 covers 14 amino acids. Only the CDR3 part of the read is kept: 42 bases, read in frame from the first base. From the germline V gene, CDR1 is SGHDT and CDR2 is YYEEEE. Trimming costs V 3 bases and J 2 bases, and their ends lie 9 bases apart. Interpreted using the paper, the treatment or condition label stands for: allogeneic hematopoietic cell transplantation with graft depleted of TCRalphabeta T cells and CD19 B cells. The transplant recipients were children given TCRalphabeta/CD19-depleted allogeneic hematopoietic cell grafts. For this clonotype: There is no known antigen for this receptor. Base qualities are not recorded, but no much larger clone differs from it by a single base.

The receptor library was made with PCR. These reads were obtained on an Illumina HiSeq 2500. Molecular barcoding was employed in the preparation of TCR libraries, with unique molecular identifiers being used to normalize TCRbeta repertoire quantification. TCRdb reprocessing: public reads trimmed at Q25 with fastp, clones called with MiXCR, in-frame beta chains kept. For every CDR3 protein sequence, its rows merge into one entry that carries the most common genes and DNA. The table for this sample lists fewer than 500,000 distinct CDR3 sequences; 43% of them were counted only once. The top ten constitute 25% to 30% of the sample.

The chain is assembled from TRBV5-6 and TRBJ1-5; the D segment could be TRBD1, given 5 matching bases. The sequencing here drew on PBMCs, taken before TCRalphabeta/CD19-depleted stem cell transplant. The TCR was taken from a girl aged 2 to 10 with aplastic anemia, due to receive a stem cell transplant. The CDR3 protein sequence reads: CASSYRGGNQPQHF. The bases read TGTGCCAGCAGCTACCGGGGGGGCAATCAGCCCCAGCATTTT.